This is a list of T cell receptor beta chains from one sample in a study of T cell changes during pregnancy in multiple sclerosis. Clones were read by immunoSEQ multiplex PCR, and TCRdb kept only the in-frame ones, dropping some. The sample contains about 30,000 clones, approximately 90% of which appear only once. The sequencing used CD8+ T cells from peripheral blood mononuclear cells, collected before pregnancy. The receptors stem from a female donor with multiple sclerosis, enrolled in a pregnancy study. The CDR3 runs from the conserved cysteine through the conserved F or W. The order of the fields is CDR3 protein, CDR3 DNA, clone size, V gene, D gene, J gene. The D gene is left open where the match is weak. Clone size, where shown, is once, few, many, or a class for clones that have expanded.

CASSHGGTPYNEQFF | TGTGCCAGCAGCCATGGCGGGACCCCCTACAATGAGCAGTTCTTC | few | TRBV4-2 | NA | TRBJ2-1
CASSTHRDGETQYF | TGTGCCAGCAGTACGCACAGGGATGGGGAGACCCAGTACTTC | NA | TRBV6-6 | NA | TRBJ2-5
CASSTRGREGDTQYF | TGTGCCAGCAGCACCAGGGGCCGGGAGGGAGATACGCAGTATTTT | NA | TRBV11-1 | TRBD2 | TRBJ2-3
CASSQDRSGSDTEAFF | TGCGCCAGCAGCCAAGATCGGTCGGGGTCGGACACTGAAGCTTTCTTT | NA | TRBV4-3 | NA | TRBJ1-1
CASSLEEGTRGYLEQFF | TGTGCCAGCAGCTTAGAGGAAGGGACTAGGGGCTACCTAGAGCAGTTCTTC | NA | TRBV13 | TRBD2 | TRBJ2-1
CASNMTGTSGSDEQFF | TGTGCCAGTAATATGACCGGGACTAGCGGGAGTGATGAGCAGTTCTTC | NA | TRBV19 | TRBD2 | TRBJ2-1
CASSLGTSYEQYF | TGTGCCAGCAGTTTAGGGACTAGCTACGAGCAGTACTTC | NA | TRBV27 | TRBD2 | TRBJ2-7
CASSGGTDSNQPQHF | TGTGCCAGCAGTGGTGGGACAGACAGCAATCAGCCCCAGCATTTT | NA | TRBV6-1 | TRBD1 | TRBJ1-5
CASTWTDLNTEAFF | TGTGCCAGTACCTGGACAGACCTGAACACTGAAGCTTTCTTT | once | TRBV19 | NA | TRBJ1-1
CASSGPEDYEQYF | TGTGCCAGCAGTGGGCCGGAGGACTACGAGCAGTACTTC | NA | TRBV6-1 | NA | TRBJ2-7
CASTPEEGYTEAFF | TGTGCCAGTACCCCCGAGGAGGGGTACACTGAAGCTTTCTTT | NA | TRBV19 | NA | TRBJ1-1
CASSDSVRDTNHSNQPQHF | TGTGCCAGCAGTGACTCGGTCCGGGACACAAACCATAGCAATCAGCCCCAGCATTTT | NA | TRBV6-4 | NA | TRBJ1-5
CASSFGTGGTGELFF | TGTGCCAGCAGTTTCGGGACAGGGGGCACCGGGGAGCTGTTTTTT | NA | TRBV27 | TRBD1 | TRBJ2-2
CASSIGDSGRVNTGELFF | TGTGCCAGTAGTATAGGGGATAGCGGGAGGGTGAACACCGGGGAGCTGTTTTTT | NA | TRBV19 | TRBD2 | TRBJ2-2
CASSLLEQGVYEQYF | TGTGCCAGCAGTTTATTAGAACAGGGTGTCTACGAGCAGTACTTC | NA | TRBV28 | NA | TRBJ2-7
CASSLGDRGYQETQYF | TGTGCCAGCAGCTTAGGGGACAGGGGTTACCAAGAGACCCAGTACTTC | NA | TRBV7-2 | TRBD1 | TRBJ2-5
CASSAYPRSGRVPGKQYF | TGTGCCAGCAGTGCCTATCCCAGAAGCGGGAGGGTTCCGGGGAAGCAGTACTTC | few | TRBV25-1 | TRBD2 | TRBJ2-7
CASSLWDRGRSGNTIYF | TGTGCCAGCAGCTTATGGGACAGGGGGCGGTCTGGAAACACCATATATTTT | NA | TRBV7-2 | TRBD1 | TRBJ1-3
CASSEYPGQGSYGYTF | TGTGCCAGCAGTGAATATCCGGGACAAGGAAGCTATGGCTACACCTTC | NA | TRBV25-1 | NA | TRBJ1-2
CASIEGGQAFF | TGTGCCAGCATAGAAGGCGGTCAAGCTTTCTTT | NA | TRBV27 | NA | TRBJ1-1
CASSLDGDDTEAFF | TGTGCCAGCAGCTTGGACGGGGATGACACTGAAGCTTTCTTT | NA | TRBV5-4 | NA | TRBJ1-1
CASSLSAVEYGYTF | TGTGCCAGCAGCCTATCCGCCGTCGAGTATGGCTACACCTTC | NA | TRBV14 | NA | TRBJ1-2
CASSFQGNEQFF | TGTGCCAGCAGTTTCCAGGGTAATGAGCAGTTCTTC | NA | TRBV7-9 | NA | TRBJ2-1
CASSLPFGEAFF | TGTGCCAGCAGCTTACCTTTCGGGGAAGCTTTCTTT | NA | TRBV5-4 | NA | TRBJ1-1
CASSFPGVNTEAFF | TGTGCCAGCAGCTTTCCCGGGGTGAACACTGAAGCTTTCTTT | NA | TRBV13 | NA | TRBJ1-1
CASRVGTGKNYEQYF | TGTGCCAGCAGGGTAGGGACAGGGAAGAACTACGAGCAGTACTTC | NA | TRBV2 | TRBD1 | TRBJ2-7
CASSQVLAGTTDTQYF | TGCGCCAGCAGCCAAGTCCTAGCGGGAACCACAGATACGCAGTATTTT | NA | TRBV4-3 | TRBD2 | TRBJ2-3
CASSPGTSGSYEQYF | TGTGCCAGCAGCCCCGGGACTAGCGGCTCCTACGAGCAGTACTTC | NA | TRBV7-6 | TRBD2 | TRBJ2-7
CASSFAPGLADYEQYF | TGTGCCAGCAGTTTCGCCCCGGGACTAGCGGACTACGAGCAGTACTTC | NA | TRBV28 | TRBD2 | TRBJ2-7
CASSLAGTSYEQYF | TGTGCCAGCAGCTTAGCCGGGACTTCCTACGAGCAGTACTTC | NA | TRBV7-6 | NA | TRBJ2-7
CASSFKYDRIFGNTIYF | TGTGCCAGCAGTTTTAAATACGACAGAATTTTTGGAAACACCATATATTTT | NA | TRBV28 | NA | TRBJ1-3